This T cell receptor (beta chain) was observed in a study of blood T cell repertoires in COVID-19. About the research overall: The origin of the acute and convalescent COVID-19 samples was the United States, Italy and Spain. PBMCs, B-cell-depleted T cells, or T cells were the source of the cDNA or gDNA that made up the material.

Germline loops: CDR1 MNHNY, CDR2 SVGAGI (reference sequence). V gave up 6 bases and J gave up 0 bases; unmatched junction bases: 6. CDR3 length equals 16 residues. As processed by the authors: By means of reference gene primer amplification, nucleated cell counts were estimated. Sequenced by immunoSEQ multiplex PCR; TCRdb stores in-frame clones only, minus some. The D gene and trimming were derived from the DNA, and the V and J assignments and clone size from that table. Of around 40,000 clones detected, 92% appear once; the ten largest clones hold about 12%. The sequence came from a human donor in a cohort sampled during active COVID-19. Source material: peripheral blood. The chain recombines TRBV6-6 with TRBJ2-2; 8 nucleotides agree with TRBD1. CDR3 residues: CASSSLTGANTGELFF. The CDR3 DNA follows: TGTGCCAGCAGCTCCCTGACAGGGGCGAACACCGGGGAGCTGTTTTTT.